The source of this T cell receptor beta chain is a study of cytomegalovirus exposure and HLA in healthy donors. Across the study: Genotyping of 400 or so donors showed that about 79% belonged to the Caucasian-associated ancestry cluster.

Points from the study as a whole: A likely sequencing artifact accounted for one observed cluster of highly shared sequence variants.

As concerns this clone: The antigen is not known.

PCR used 60 Vbeta primers and 13 Jbeta primers. The protocol was immunoSEQ multiplex PCR, while the TCRdb copy is restricted to in-frame clones and leaves out a portion. The sample lists 140,000 or so clones, over 60% occurring once. Germline CDR1 is LNHDA and CDR2 is SQIVND (reference sequence). This CDR3 has 14 residues. V shed 3 bases and J shed 7 bases, with 13 bases lying between them. The sequenced sample consisted of PBMCs. This sequence was found in a man aged 35 to 55 in good health and CMV-seronegative. The chain is built from TRBV19 and TRBJ1-5, with D hard to call. The CDR3 loop is CASSILDPGQPQHF. The CDR3 DNA is TGTGCCAGTAGTATTCTCGACCCGGGGCAGCCCCAGCATTTT.